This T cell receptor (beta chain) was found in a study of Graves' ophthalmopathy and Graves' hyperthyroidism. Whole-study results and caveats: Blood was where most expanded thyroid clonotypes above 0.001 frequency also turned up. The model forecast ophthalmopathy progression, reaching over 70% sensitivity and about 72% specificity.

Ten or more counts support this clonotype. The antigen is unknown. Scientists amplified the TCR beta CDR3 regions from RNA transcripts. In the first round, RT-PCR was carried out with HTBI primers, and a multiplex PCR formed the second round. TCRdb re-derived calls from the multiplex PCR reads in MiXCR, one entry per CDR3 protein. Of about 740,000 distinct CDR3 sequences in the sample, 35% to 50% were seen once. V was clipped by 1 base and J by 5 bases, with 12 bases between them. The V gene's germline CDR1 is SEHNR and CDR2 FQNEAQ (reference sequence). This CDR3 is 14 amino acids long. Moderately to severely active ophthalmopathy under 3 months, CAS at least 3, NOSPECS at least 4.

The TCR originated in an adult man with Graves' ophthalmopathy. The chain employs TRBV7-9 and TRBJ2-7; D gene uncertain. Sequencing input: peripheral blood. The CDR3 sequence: CASSLVLSGHEQYF. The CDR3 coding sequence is TGTGCCAGCAGCTTAGTACTCTCTGGCCACGAGCAGTACTTC.